The T cell receptor (beta chain) under discussion was sequenced for a study of blood T cell repertoires in COVID-19 (dated by TCRdb to 2020 to 2021). Background on the whole study: Samples covering the acute and convalescent phases of COVID-19 were provided by collaborators in the United States, Italy and Spain. The repertoires were released in a freely available public database intended as a resource for research on the immune response to SARS-CoV-2. The material from the prospective study consisted of cDNA or gDNA derived from T cells, B-cell-depleted T cells, or PBMCs. The sample metadata nearly always contained a de-identified subject ID, COVID-19 status, age in years and sex. The samples were drawn from the first 160 participants of the ongoing ImmuneRACE study and from 950 to 1,500 subjects provided by 6 global collaborators. The dataset comprised deeply sampled blood TCRbeta repertoires from subjects exposed to, actively infected with, or recovered from COVID-19. HLA class I and class II types, where available, came from metadata supplied by the sample provider rather than from assay-based typing.

General findings and caveats noted by the study authors: How much clinical and demographic metadata was included differed by source and by participant, and the metadata was provided uncurated.

TCRbeta CDR3 regions were amplified from genomic DNA by means of the immunoSEQ Assay, a bias-controlled multiplex PCR. The study's own analysis went as follows. The number of nucleated cells in each sample was estimated from the amplification of reference gene primers within the assay. Sequence reads were collapsed and filtered to measure the absolute abundance of every unique TCRbeta CDR3 rearrangement. For each sample, productive Simpson clonality was calculated by taking the square root of Simpson's diversity index across productive rearrangements. This immuneACCESS table, as held by TCRdb, lists in-frame sequences with V and J called but not all clones. Of the missing ones, under half trace to an unresolved V gene in checked studies; the others have no known cause. The V and J calls and the clone size are those of that table, but D and trimming were determined from the DNA. This sample comprises fewer than 300,000 clones, about 86% of them detected only once. Jointly, the top ten make up roughly 12% of the sample.

One collaborating source in Seattle enrolled patients while the patients were actively infected and followed the patients over time throughout the course of disease. The collaborating institutions used their own protocols to collect whole blood in K2EDTA tubes. For TCRbeta analysis, collaborators shipped samples as frozen whole blood, isolated PBMCs, or DNA extracted from either of those sample types. Compared with germline, V lacks 4 bases and J lacks 7 bases; bases without a gene match: 14. The CDR3 runs 17 amino acids, cysteine and phenylalanine included. Just CDR3 DNA is preserved here, 51 bases in frame from base 1. For CDR1 and CDR2, the germline V gene lists SGHDN and FVKESK. A remark on this clone: The antigen it recognizes is unknown. Qualities for individual bases were not recorded, and no much larger clone is one base off.

This receptor was identified in a woman in her twenties or thirties with COVID-19, enrolled during active disease. The rearrangement joined TRBV14 to TRBJ1-2; TRBD1 fits 11 bases in the junction. The sample comprised peripheral blood. The DNA sequence reads TGTGCCAGCAGCCGTGCCGGACAGGGGGCGCGGAATGGTGGCTACACCTTC. It translates as CASSRAGQGARNGGYTF.